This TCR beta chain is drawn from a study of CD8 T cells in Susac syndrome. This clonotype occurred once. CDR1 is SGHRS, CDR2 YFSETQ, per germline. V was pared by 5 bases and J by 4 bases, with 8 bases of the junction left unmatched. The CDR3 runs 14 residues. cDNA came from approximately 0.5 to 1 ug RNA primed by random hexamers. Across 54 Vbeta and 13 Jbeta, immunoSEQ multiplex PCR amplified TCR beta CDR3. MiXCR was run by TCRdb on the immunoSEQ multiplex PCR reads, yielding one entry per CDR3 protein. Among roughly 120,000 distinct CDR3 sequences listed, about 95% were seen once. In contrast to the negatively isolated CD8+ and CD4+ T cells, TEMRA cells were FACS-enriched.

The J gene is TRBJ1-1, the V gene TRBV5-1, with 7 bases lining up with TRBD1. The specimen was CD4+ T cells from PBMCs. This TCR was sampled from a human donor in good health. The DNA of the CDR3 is TGCGCCAGCAGGGAGGGACAGCGACCCACTGAAGCTTTCTTT. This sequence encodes CASREGQRPTEAFF.